Listed below are T cell receptor beta chains from one sample, sequenced in a study of OX40 agonist ivuxolimab in advanced cancers. TCRdb's table, derived via immunoSEQ multiplex PCR, lists solely in-frame clones and lacks some. The sample contains tens of thousands of clones, approximately 90% of which appear only once. The material sequenced was CD4+ or CD8+ T cells sorted from blood, taken in a trial of the OX40 agonist ivuxolimab. Receptors originate from an adult with an advanced solid tumor such as melanoma, head and neck, liver or kidney cancer. The CDR3 runs from the conserved cysteine through the conserved F or W. The order of the fields is V gene, J gene, clone size, D gene, CDR3 protein, CDR3 DNA. D genes are given only for firm matches. For some rows the clone size is stated as once, few or many, or as a class when expanded; others skip it.

V gene: TRBV27
J gene: TRBJ1-2
clone size: NA
D gene: TRBD1
CDR3 protein: CASSRSGTGHGYTF
CDR3 DNA: TGTGCCAGCAGCCGAAGCGGGACAGGGCATGGCTACACCTTC

V gene: TRBV9
J gene: TRBJ2-5
clone size: NA
D gene: NA
CDR3 protein: CASTQRGAQETQYF
CDR3 DNA: TGTGCCAGCACCCAGAGGGGAGCGCAAGAGACCCAGTACTTC

V gene: TRBV7-2
J gene: TRBJ2-1
clone size: NA
D gene: TRBD1
CDR3 protein: CASSFSGQGSNEQFF
CDR3 DNA: TGTGCCAGCAGCTTCTCGGGACAGGGGAGCAATGAGCAGTTCTTC

V gene: TRBV28
J gene: TRBJ1-5
clone size: NA
D gene: NA
CDR3 protein: CASTTRGQALRPQHF
CDR3 DNA: TGTGCCAGCACCACCCGAGGGCAGGCTTTGCGGCCCCAGCATTTT

V gene: TRBV28
J gene: TRBJ1-1
clone size: NA
D gene: TRBD1
CDR3 protein: CASSLGGTGAQNTEAFF
CDR3 DNA: TGTGCCAGCAGTTTAGGTGGAACAGGGGCGCAGAACACTGAAGCTTTCTTT

V gene: TRBV20-1
J gene: TRBJ2-3
clone size: NA
D gene: NA
CDR3 protein: CSAPKGDTQYF
CDR3 DNA: TGCAGTGCTCCGAAGGGAGATACGCAGTATTTT

V gene: TRBV28
J gene: TRBJ1-5
clone size: NA
D gene: NA
CDR3 protein: CASSYRPRRPQHF
CDR3 DNA: TGTGCCAGCAGTTACCGGCCCCGGCGGCCCCAGCATTTT

V gene: TRBV10-2
J gene: TRBJ2-7
clone size: NA
D gene: NA
CDR3 protein: CASRPTGRGYEQYF
CDR3 DNA: TGCGCCAGCAGGCCGACAGGCCGAGGCTACGAGCAGTACTTC

V gene: TRBV6-5
J gene: TRBJ2-7
clone size: NA
D gene: TRBD1
CDR3 protein: CASSPIGQGGYEQYF
CDR3 DNA: TGTGCCAGCAGCCCTATCGGACAGGGGGGCTACGAGCAGTACTTC

V gene: TRBV30
J gene: TRBJ2-3
clone size: NA
D gene: NA
CDR3 protein: CAWSESGGTDTQYF
CDR3 DNA: TGTGCCTGGAGTGAATCGGGAGGCACAGATACGCAGTATTTT

V gene: TRBV27
J gene: TRBJ2-7
clone size: once
D gene: NA
CDR3 protein: CASSSSSYEQYF
CDR3 DNA: TGTGCCAGCAGCTCGAGCTCCTACGAGCAGTACTTC

V gene: TRBV19
J gene: TRBJ1-2
clone size: NA
D gene: NA
CDR3 protein: CASSKGPTAGTF
CDR3 DNA: TGTGCCAGTAGTAAGGGCCCAACGGCGGGCACCTTC

V gene: TRBV9
J gene: TRBJ2-7
clone size: once
D gene: NA
CDR3 protein: CASTRTDRGDNYEQYF
CDR3 DNA: TGTGCCAGCACCCGGACGGACAGAGGGGATAACTACGAGCAGTACTTC

V gene: TRBV7-2
J gene: TRBJ2-7
clone size: NA
D gene: TRBD1
CDR3 protein: CASSFDRGREQYF
CDR3 DNA: TGTGCCAGCAGCTTCGACAGGGGGCGCGAGCAGTACTTC

V gene: TRBV29-1
J gene: TRBJ1-1
clone size: NA
D gene: TRBD1
CDR3 protein: CSVEGTGGRAFF
CDR3 DNA: TGCAGCGTTGAGGGGACAGGGGGCAGAGCTTTCTTT